Listed here are 29 T cell receptor beta chains from one sample, sequenced in a study of tumor-infiltrating lymphocytes in primary liver carcinoma. A primer matching the constant region was used to make TCR beta cDNA from 500 to 600 ng of total RNA. Nested multiplex PCR, run for three rounds with slightly modified ARM-PCR, yielded TCR beta libraries. TRBV1-TRBV30 forward and Cbeta reverse primers drove the first two approximately 10-cycle rounds. From the multiplex PCR reads, TCRdb called clonotypes with MiXCR, one entry per CDR3 protein. The repertoire includes fewer than 400,000 distinct CDR3 sequences, 50% to 70% of them detected once, and approximately 9% sits in the top ten. Unsorted whole blood supplied the blood RNA, and germline DNA was isolated too. The sample consisted of peripheral blood. These receptor sequences come from a man aged 35 to 55 with primary liver carcinoma and hepatitis B virus infection.

On this clonotype itself: One base away lies a much larger clone, so this may be a sequencing read error. V gene TRBV6-5 combines with J gene TRBJ2-2, with D possibly being TRBD2 (5 bases). Germline CDR1 is MNHEY and CDR2 is SVGAGI. The CDR3 has 13 residues. This CDR3 reads CGSRGFNTGELFF. CDR3 coding DNA: TGTGGCAGCCGGGGTTTCAACACCGGGGAGCTGTTTTTT.

With respect to this clonotype: Since a much larger clone is just one base distant, this may be a read error. J is TRBJ1-1 and V is TRBV12-3 or TRBV12-4; no clear D. This CDR3 spans 13 amino acids. The DNA of the CDR3 is TGTGCCAACAGTTGGACGGGGAAAACTGAAGCTTTCTTT. Translated, it gives CANSWTGKTEAFF.

Remarks on this clonotype: An end of the junction differs from the germline gene, which may be a read error. CDR3 protein: CTSSFQWVPGTSGSHEQFF. CDR3 nucleotides: TGTACCAGCAGCTTCCAATGGGTGCCTGGGACTAGCGGGAGTCATGAGCAGTTCTTC. V and J are TRBV11-2 and TRBJ2-1; 14 bases fit TRBD2. The CDR3 contains 19 residues. Germline assignment: CDR1 SGHAT and CDR2 FQNNGV. The full variable domain, in which reference TRBV11-2 and TRBJ2-1 provide the parts outside the CDR3, is EAGVAQSPRYKIIEKRQSVAFWCNPISGHATLYWYQQILGQGPKLLIQFQNNGVVDDSQLPKDRFSAERLKGVDSTLKIQPAKLEDSAVYLCTSSFQWVPGTSGSHEQFFGPGTRLTVL.

Comment on this clonotype: This clone may be a read error of a much larger clone one base away. As the CDR3 is not closed by the conserved phenylalanine or tryptophan, this likely results from a read error. The chain employs TRBV12-3 or TRBV12-4 and TRBJ1-4; a possible D gene is TRBD1 (5 bases). The CDR3 runs 13 residues. V lost 5 bases to trimming and J lost 8 bases, with 12 bases between them. The CDR3 DNA reads TGTGCCAGCAGTATGGCGCAGGGAGAAAAACTGTTTTCT. Its translation: CASSMAQGEKLFS.

Turning to this clonotype: The CDR3 does not close with the conserved phenylalanine or tryptophan, likely indicating a read error. This chain links TRBV6-5 with TRBJ2-2; D gene ambiguous. Germline lookup yields CDR1 MNHEY and CDR2 SVGAGI. CDR3 length: 13 amino acids. CDR3 sequence: CASSPTLTGELFI. The CDR3 coding sequence is TGTGCCAGCAGTCCCACTCTTACCGGAGAGCTGTTTATT.

This clonotype was counted between two and nine times. The V gene is TRBV6-5, the J gene TRBJ2-1; 7 bases agree with TRBD1. The CDR3 runs 15 residues. The V and J ends lost 9 bases and 7 bases, in that order; junction bases with no gene match: 15. In germline, CDR1 is MNHEY, CDR2 SVGAGI. The CDR3 here is CARLGRTGRTNEQFF. CDR3 DNA sequence: TGTGCCAGGCTTGGACGGACAGGTAGAACTAATGAGCAGTTCTTC.

This clonotype was counted a few times. This chain uses TRBV5-1 with TRBJ2-2; D remains unclear. V was shortened by 7 bases and J by 6 bases, with 19 bases between the two germline ends. The CDR3 covers 15 residues. Germline V gene sequence: CDR1 SGHRS, CDR2 YFSETQ. CDR3 loop: CASHRSAEVAGELFF. The CDR3 DNA sequence: TGCGCCAGCCATCGCTCAGCCGAGGTCGCCGGGGAGCTGTTTTTT.

The chain employs TRBV12-3 or TRBV12-4 and TRBJ2-5; no firm D call. This CDR3 region has 14 residues. V lost 5 bases, J lost 3 bases, and 13 bases lay in between. This chain's CDR3 is CASSPLESKETQYF. Here the CDR3 DNA reads TGTGCCAGCAGTCCCCTCGAGTCCAAAGAGACCCAGTACTTC.

The chain couples TRBV29-1 to TRBJ1-5; D possibly corresponds to TRBD1 (6 bases). The germline CDR1 and CDR2 sequences are SQVTM and ANQGSEA. There are 13 residues in the CDR3. The CDR3: CFVDRPTGQPQHF. The CDR3 coding sequence is TGCTTCGTAGACAGGCCTACCGGGCAGCCCCAGCATTTT.

For this clonotype: The junction departs from germline at one end; a sequencing error may be responsible. The rearrangement links TRBV6-5 to TRBJ2-1; no firm D call. This CDR3 comprises 15 residues. Germline-derived CDR1 and CDR2 are MNHEY and SVGAGI. CDR3 DNA sequence: TGTGCCAGCACAAGAGGACCACGCGGCGTTAATGAGCATTTCTTC. Protein: CASTRGPRGVNEHFF.

In the case of this clonotype: One end of the junction varies from germline; a read error may be responsible. This chain links TRBV28 with TRBJ1-1; D may be TRBD1 (5 bases). Germline values: CDR1 MDHEN, CDR2 SYDVKM. The CDR3 is made up of 13 amino acids. The CDR3 nucleotides read TGTGCCAGCAGGGACTCAGGGAAAACTGAAGCTTCCTTT. It encodes CASRDSGKTEASF.

There are many counts of this clonotype. The CDR3 loop is CASSLDLIDSETQYF. CDR3 sequence (DNA): TGTGCCAGCAGCTTAGATCTTATAGACTCAGAGACCCAGTACTTC. The J gene is TRBJ2-5, the V gene TRBV11-2; D is undetermined. Trimming took 0 bases from V and 4 from J, leaving 12 bases between them. In germline, CDR1 is SGHAT, CDR2 FQNNGV. The CDR3 consists of 15 residues.

Comment on this clonotype: This may be a read error: a much more frequent sequence differs by one nucleotide. The chain recombines TRBV4-3 with TRBJ1-5; no firm D call. The V end was cut by 0 bases, the J end by 0 bases, with 6 bases between. CDR3 size: 15 residues. From germline, CDR1 is LGHNA and CDR2 YSLEER. In nucleotides, the CDR3 is TGCGCCAGCAGCCAAGAAAGGAGTAGCAATCAGCCCCAGCATTTT. The encoded protein is CASSQERSSNQPQHF.

This clonotype was seen a handful of times. Given a much more abundant clone one base away, this may be a read error. The V gene is TRBV4-3, the J gene TRBJ2-1; 7 bases match TRBD2. The germline gives CDR1 LGHNA, CDR2 YSLEER. The CDR3 length is 17 residues. CDR3 in DNA: TGCGCCAGCAGCCAAGATTCCGGCGGGAGTCTCCACAATGAGCAGCTCTTC. Protein sequence: CASSQDSGGSLHNEQLF.

Comments on this clonotype: A read error may account for a junction end that differs from germline. This rearrangement joins TRBV7-3 to TRBJ1-5, with TRBD1 as a possible D gene (5 bases). CDR3 length equals 13 residues. CDR1 and CDR2 (germline): SGHTA, FQGTGA. The CDR3 DNA reads TGTGCCAGCAGCTTAATTCAGGGTCAGCCCCAGCGTTTT. Translation: CASSLIQGQPQRF. The complete variable domain, with remaining parts taken from reference TRBV7-3 and TRBJ1-5, reads GAGVSQTPSNKVTEKGKYVELRCDPISGHTALYWYRQSLGQGPEFLIYFQGTGAADDSGLPNDRFFAVRPEGSVSTLKIQRTERGDSAVYLCASSLIQGQPQRFGDGTRLSIL.

About this clonotype: A read error may explain this, as a much larger clone is one base away. The J gene is TRBJ1-1, the V gene TRBV6-5; tentatively, D is TRBD1 (5 bases). The CDR3 sequence is 13 residues long. CDR1 and CDR2 (germline): MNHEY, SVGAGI. CDR3 in amino acids: CVSSYSRGPEAFF. The CDR3 DNA reads as TGTGTCAGCAGTTACTCGAGGGGTCCTGAAGCTTTCTTT.

As to this clonotype: Being one base from a much bigger clone, this may be a read error. The final CDR3 position lacks the conserved phenylalanine or tryptophan, pointing to a likely read error. The V and J genes are TRBV29-1 and TRBJ2-1; 11 positions match TRBD1. There are 15 residues in the CDR3. Germline CDR1 SQVTM, CDR2 ANQGSEA. CDR3 sequence: CSGTGTGGSYNEQFL. Here the CDR3 DNA reads TGCAGTGGAACCGGGACAGGGGGTTCCTACAATGAGCAGTTCCTC.

This clonotype was detected only once. Just one base apart from a much larger clone, this may be a read error. Here the CDR3 omits its conserved ending phenylalanine or tryptophan, so a read error is the likely source. V is TRBV11-2 and J is TRBJ2-5; D could derive from TRBD1 or TRBD2 (6 bases each). Germline lookup yields CDR1 SGHAT and CDR2 FQNNGV. CDR3 size: 15 residues. Trimming took 1 base from V and 5 from J, leaving 14 bases between them. CDR3 protein: CASSLVSGAGETQYL. The CDR3 coding sequence is TGTGCCAGCAGCTTAGTATCGGGGGCGGGGGAGACCCAGTACTTG.

This clonotype was detected once. A much larger clone sits a single nucleotide away, making a read error possible. CDR3 in amino acids: CASSLLDDEKLFF. For the CDR3, the DNA is TGTGCCAGCAGTCTCCTTGATGATGAAAAACTGTTTTTT. J is TRBJ1-4 and V is TRBV12-3 or TRBV12-4; D ambiguous. V dropped 5 bases and J dropped 6 bases, with 10 bases sitting between them. This CDR3 spans 13 amino acids.

Worth noting for this clonotype: Its ends do not fully match the called genes, so a read error is possible. This chain joins TRBV20-1 and TRBJ2-7; no clear D gene. Looked up from germline, CDR1 is DFQATT and CDR2 is SNEGSKA (reference sequence). This CDR3 is built from 15 residues. The CDR3 sequence: CSASVSWERVHEQYF. In nucleotides, the CDR3 is TGCAGTGCTAGTGTTTCTTGGGAAAGGGTCCACGAGCAATACTTC.

Worth noting for this clonotype: A much bigger clone sits one base away, suggesting this may be a read error. V usage is TRBV6-6 and J usage is TRBJ2-1, with 8 bases identical to TRBD2. Trimming took 8 bases from V and 5 from J; bases not matched to a gene: 5. Germline V gene data show CDR1 as MNHNY and CDR2 as SVGAGI (reference sequence). This CDR3 is built from 13 residues. CDR3 residues: CASSGGVDNEQFF. As DNA, the CDR3 is TGTGCCAGCTCGGGAGGGGTGGACAATGAGCAGTTCTTC.

Details on this clonotype: The junction does not match germline at one end; this may be a read error. Here the CDR3 reads CTRSLLAGYSYNEQFF. In DNA, the CDR3 is TGTACCAGGAGTTTACTAGCGGGGTATTCCTACAATGAGCAGTTCTTC. The chain recombines TRBV12-3 or TRBV12-4 with TRBJ2-1; 10 bases fit TRBD2. The CDR3 covers 16 residues.

The chain's CDR3 is CVNSSPSGAGGFYNEQFF. For the CDR3, the DNA is TGTGTCAACAGTTCCCCCTCGGGGGCGGGAGGGTTCTACAATGAGCAGTTCTTC. This chain links TRBV28 with TRBJ2-1; 9 bases are a match to TRBD2. The CDR3 spans 18 residues. CDR1 and CDR2 from the germline V gene are MDHEN and SYDVKM.

Note on this clonotype: Germline is not matched at one junction end, which may reflect a read error. The rearrangement links TRBV6-2 or TRBV6-3 to TRBJ1-5; D is possibly TRBD1 (6 bases). Per the germline V gene, CDR1 is MNHEY and CDR2 is SVGEGT. CDR3 length: 14 amino acids. The CDR3 DNA is TGTGTCAGCAGTTACATGGGGGGCGGTCAGCCCCAGCATTTT. Residues: CVSSYMGGGQPQHF.

Points on this clonotype: With a much larger clone just one base away, this may be a read error. This sequence joins TRBV6-1 and TRBJ2-6; TRBD2 agrees at 7 bases. This CDR3 contains 17 residues. Germline V gives CDR1 MNHNS, CDR2 SASEGT. The CDR3 region is CASSEGGSTTGANVPTF. The CDR3 DNA sequence: TGTGCCAGCAGTGAGGGAGGGTCCACGACTGGGGCCAACGTCCCGACTTTC.

Note on this clonotype: Sequence at one end of the junction differs from germline and may be a read error. This CDR3 reads CGSSLAPDGGEQYF. CDR3 DNA sequence: TGCGGCAGCAGCTTGGCTCCGGACGGGGGCGAGCAGTACTTC. The chain carries TRBV5-1 and TRBJ2-7; D possibly corresponds to TRBD2 (6 bases). The CDR3 totals 14 residues. Germline CDR1 reads SGHRS; CDR2 reads YFSETQ. Filled out from reference TRBV5-1 and TRBJ2-7, the complete variable domain reads KAGVTQTPRYLIKTRGQQVTLSCSPISGHRSVSWYQQTPGQGLQFLFEYFSETQRNKGNFPGRFSGRQFSNSRSEMNVSTLELGDSALYLCGSSLAPDGGEQYFGPGTRLTVT.

Points on this clonotype: A much more abundant neighbour one base away suggests this may be a read error. The chain carries TRBV6-2 or TRBV6-3 and TRBJ2-2, with 8 bases lining up with TRBD2. This CDR3 contains 15 residues. Germline assignment: CDR1 MNHEY and CDR2 SVGEGT. Here the CDR3 reads CASSLTSANTGDLFF. DNA of the CDR3: TGTGCCAGCAGTCTGACTAGCGCTAACACCGGGGACCTGTTTTTT.

This clonotype has at least ten counts. The rearrangement links TRBV11-2 to TRBJ2-1; D is possibly TRBD2 (6 bases). The CDR3 runs 13 residues. Trimming took off 4 bases at V and 6 bases at J, with 10 bases between the two ends. Per germline, CDR1 SGHAT and CDR2 FQNNGV. In nucleotides, the CDR3 is TGTGCCAGCAGCTCTCAGACTAGCAATGAGCAGTTCTTC. Its protein product is CASSSQTSNEQFF.

This chain uses TRBV7-9 with TRBJ2-3; the match to TRBD2 covers 7 bases. J was trimmed by 1 base and V by 4 bases; bases with no gene match: 8. Germline V gene sequence: CDR1 SEHNR, CDR2 FQNEAQ (reference sequence). The CDR3 length is 16 residues. The CDR3 spells CASSSRGGPRTDTQYF. DNA of the CDR3: TGTGCCAGCAGCTCCCGGGGAGGGCCCCGCACAGATACGCAGTATTTT.